The next 12 T cell receptor beta chains were all read from a single sample in a study of blood T cell repertoires in COVID-19. Clones were sequenced by immunoSEQ multiplex PCR, and TCRdb holds only the in-frame ones, with some missing. The sample gives a few hundred thousand clones, around 81% of which show up once; over 3.5% is in the top ten. Specimen: peripheral blood. The receptors were sampled from a woman in her forties or fifties with active or convalescent COVID-19.

This clone was seen a few times. The V gene is TRBV3-1 (or the pseudogene TRBV3-2), the J gene TRBJ2-4; 8 bases line up with TRBD2. The ends lost 5 bases at V and 0 bases at J; junction bases unmatched: 6. The CDR3 is 16 residues long. Germline CDR1 is LGHDT and CDR2 is YNNKEL (reference sequence). CDR3 sequence: CASSNSLAVAKNIQYF. DNA for the CDR3: TGTGCCAGCAGCAATTCACTAGCGGTAGCCAAAAACATTCAGTACTTC.

This chain links TRBV27 with TRBJ1-3; tentative D call: TRBD1 (5 bases). Per germline, CDR1 MNHEY and CDR2 SMNVEV (reference sequence). The germline V and J ends were trimmed by 6 bases and 8 bases, with 20 bases remaining between them. There are 15 residues in the CDR3. CDR3 sequence reads: CASSSLGGLEDTIYF. For the CDR3, the DNA is TGTGCCAGCAGCTCCTTGGGGGGGTTGGAGGACACCATATATTTT.

This clone was detected once. This chain joins TRBV30 and TRBJ2-7; 11 positions agree with TRBD2. The CDR3 runs 17 residues. Germline-derived CDR1 and CDR2 are GTSNPN and SVGIG (reference sequence). V gave up 3 bases and J gave up 4 bases; unmatched junction bases: 14. CDR3 nucleotides: TGTGCCTGGAGATCGAGTCCGTCTAGCGGGAGGAGATACGAGCAGTACTTC. Its translation is CAWRSSPSSGRRYEQYF.

The chain recombines TRBV12-3 or TRBV12-4 with TRBJ2-3, with D perhaps matching TRBD1 (6 bases). The CDR3 spans 13 residues. Trimming stripped 9 bases from V and 3 bases from J, with 13 bases between. CDR3 amino acids: CASSQGITDTQYF. CDR3 DNA: TGTGCCAGTTCACAGGGAATAACAGATACGCAGTATTTT.

This chain links TRBV5-1 with TRBJ2-7, with 9 nucleotides matching TRBD2. The germline gives CDR1 SGHRS, CDR2 YFSETQ. This CDR3 has 15 residues. Trimming at V came to 0 bases and at J to 4 bases, leaving 5 bases not matched to a gene. The CDR3 region has the DNA TGCGCCAGCAGCTTGGATTTAGCGGGAGTGTACGAGCAGTACTTC. Translated: CASSLDLAGVYEQYF.

A single count supports this clone. The chain has TRBV7-6 and TRBJ1-4, with TRBD1 matching over 11 bases. The CDR3 length is 17 residues. CDR1 and CDR2 from the germline V gene are SGHVS and FNYEAQ. V was pared by 5 bases and J by 6 bases, with 11 bases of the junction left unmatched. The CDR3 nucleotides are TGTGCCAGCAGCCTAGGGGGACCGGGACAGGGGGATGAAAAACTGTTTTTT. It is translated as CASSLGGPGQGDEKLFF.

This chain links TRBV6-5 with TRBJ2-1; unclear D gene. The CDR3 runs 13 residues. The germline V gene encodes CDR1 MNHEY and CDR2 SVGAGI. V shed 6 bases and J shed 6 bases, with 12 bases lying between them. CDR3 sequence reads: CASRPSLTNEQFF. The CDR3 coding sequence is TGTGCCAGCAGGCCTAGTCTTACCAATGAGCAGTTCTTC.

The chain recombines TRBV3-1 (or the pseudogene TRBV3-2) with TRBJ1-6; a possible D gene is TRBD1 (5 bases). V shed 4 bases and J shed 6 bases, with 10 bases lying between them. The CDR3 is 14 residues long. CDR1 is LGHDT and CDR2 is YNNKEL in the germline V gene (reference sequence). The CDR3 sequence: CASSLRQGNSPLHF. The CDR3 DNA sequence: TGTGCCAGCAGCCTACGCCAGGGTAATTCACCCCTCCACTTT.

The chain couples TRBV9 to TRBJ2-1; D gene unclear. Per the germline V gene, CDR1 is SGDLS and CDR2 is YYNGEE. The length of the CDR3 is 16 residues. V shed 0 bases and J shed 6 bases, with 16 bases lying between them. In nucleotides, the CDR3 is TGTGCCAGCAGCGTAGGGAACTTGGCGTCGGGCAATGAGCAGTTCTTC. Translation gives CASSVGNLASGNEQFF.

The chain carries TRBV12-3 or TRBV12-4 and TRBJ2-7; D is unclear. CDR3 length: 12 amino acids. The V end was cut by 3 bases, the J end by 2 bases, with 5 bases between. The CDR3 is CASSLSAYEQYF. CDR3 coding DNA: TGTGCCAGCAGTTTGTCCGCCTACGAGCAGTACTTC.

The gene calls are TRBV18 and TRBJ2-1; D unresolved. V gave up 6 bases and J gave up 0 bases, with 18 bases separating them. The germline V gene has CDR1 KGHSH and CDR2 LQKENI. The CDR3 contains 17 residues. DNA of the CDR3: TGTGCCAGCTCCCCTCAAGTGCTAGAAGGCTCCTACAATGAGCAGTTCTTC. The encoded protein is CASSPQVLEGSYNEQFF.

The chain joins TRBV10-3 to TRBJ2-1; D may be TRBD1 (6 bases). Trimming shortened V by 6 bases and J by 5 bases, and 8 bases separated the two germline ends. Germline loops: CDR1 ENHRY, CDR2 SYGVKD. The CDR3 length is 12 residues. The CDR3, as DNA: TGTGCCATCAGGGGGGCAGACAATGAGCAGTTCTTC. Protein: CAIRGADNEQFF.